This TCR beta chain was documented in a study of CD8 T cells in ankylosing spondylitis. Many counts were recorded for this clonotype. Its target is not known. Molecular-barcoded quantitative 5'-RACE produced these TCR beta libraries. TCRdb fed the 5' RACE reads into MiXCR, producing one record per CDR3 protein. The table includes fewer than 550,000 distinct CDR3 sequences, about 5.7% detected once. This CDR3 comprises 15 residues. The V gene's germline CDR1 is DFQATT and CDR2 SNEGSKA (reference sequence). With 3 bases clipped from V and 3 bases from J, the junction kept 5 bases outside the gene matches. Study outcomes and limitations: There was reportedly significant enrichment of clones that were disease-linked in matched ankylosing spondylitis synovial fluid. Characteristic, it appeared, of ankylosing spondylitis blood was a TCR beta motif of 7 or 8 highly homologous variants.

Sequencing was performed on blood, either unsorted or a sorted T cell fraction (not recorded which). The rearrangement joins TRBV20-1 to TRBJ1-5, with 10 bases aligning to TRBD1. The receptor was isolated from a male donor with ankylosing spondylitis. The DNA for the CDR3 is TGCAGTGCTAGGACAGGGGGCTCTGTCAATCAGCCCCAGCATTTT. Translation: CSARTGGSVNQPQHF.